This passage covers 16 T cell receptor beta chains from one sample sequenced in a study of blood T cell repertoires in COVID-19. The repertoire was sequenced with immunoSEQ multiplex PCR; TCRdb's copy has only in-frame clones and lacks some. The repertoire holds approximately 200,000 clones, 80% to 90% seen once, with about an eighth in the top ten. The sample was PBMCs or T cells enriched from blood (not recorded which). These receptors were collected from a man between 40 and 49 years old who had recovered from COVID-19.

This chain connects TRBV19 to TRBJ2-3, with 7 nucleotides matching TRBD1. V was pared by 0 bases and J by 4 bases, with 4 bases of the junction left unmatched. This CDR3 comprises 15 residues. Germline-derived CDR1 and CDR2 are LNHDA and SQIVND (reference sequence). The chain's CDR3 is CASSIERGRADTQYF. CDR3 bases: TGTGCCAGTAGTATAGAGAGGGGGCGCGCAGATACGCAGTATTTT.

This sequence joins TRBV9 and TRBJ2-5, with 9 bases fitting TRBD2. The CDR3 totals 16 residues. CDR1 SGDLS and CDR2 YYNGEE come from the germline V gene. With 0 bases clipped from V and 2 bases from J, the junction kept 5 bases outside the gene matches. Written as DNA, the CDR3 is TGTGCCAGCAGCGTAGCCCCAGCGGGAGGTCAAGAGACCCAGTACTTC. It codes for CASSVAPAGGQETQYF.

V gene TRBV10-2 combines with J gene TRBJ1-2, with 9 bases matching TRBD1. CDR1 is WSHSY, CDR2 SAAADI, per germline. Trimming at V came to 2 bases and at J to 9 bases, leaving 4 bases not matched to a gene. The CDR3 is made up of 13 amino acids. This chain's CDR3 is CASSETGGGSYTF. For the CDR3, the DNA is TGCGCCAGCAGTGAGACAGGGGGCGGGAGCTACACCTTC.

The CDR3 is CASSLTSGAPYNEQFF. CDR3 sequence (DNA): TGTGCCAGCAGCCTCACCAGCGGGGCCCCCTACAATGAGCAGTTCTTC. The J gene is TRBJ2-1, the V gene TRBV11-2, with 7 bases that match TRBD2. The CDR3 is 16 residues long. Germline CDR1 SGHAT, CDR2 FQNNGV. V was clipped by 5 bases and J by 2 bases; unmatched bases: 9.

The CDR3 DNA reads TGTGCCAGCAGTCCAGCGGGAGGGTTGGAGACCCAGTACTTC. This gives the protein CASSPAGGLETQYF. The chain couples TRBV6-5 to TRBJ2-5, with 10 bases aligning to TRBD2. The V and J ends lost 5 bases and 5 bases, in that order; junction bases with no gene match: 5. The CDR3 is 14 residues long. Germline CDR1 reads MNHEY; CDR2 reads SVGAGI.

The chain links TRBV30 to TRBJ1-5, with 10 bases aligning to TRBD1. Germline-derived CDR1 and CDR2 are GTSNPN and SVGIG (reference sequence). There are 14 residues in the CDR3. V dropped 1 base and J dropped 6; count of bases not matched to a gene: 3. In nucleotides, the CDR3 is TGTGCCTGGAGTGGGACAGGGGGTGTTCAGCCCCAGCATTTT. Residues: CAWSGTGGVQPQHF.

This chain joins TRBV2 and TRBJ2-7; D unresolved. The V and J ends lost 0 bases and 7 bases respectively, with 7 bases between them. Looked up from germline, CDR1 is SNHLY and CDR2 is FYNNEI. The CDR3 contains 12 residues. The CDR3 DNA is TGTGCCAGCAGTGAAGCGCTTCGGGAGCAGTACGTC. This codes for CASSEALREQYV.

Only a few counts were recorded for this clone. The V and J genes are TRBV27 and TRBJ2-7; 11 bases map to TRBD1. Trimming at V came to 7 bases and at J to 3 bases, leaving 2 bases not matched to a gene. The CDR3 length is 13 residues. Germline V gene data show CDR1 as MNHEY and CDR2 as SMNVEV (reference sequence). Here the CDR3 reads CASMGQGDYEQYF. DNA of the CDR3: TGTGCCAGCATGGGACAGGGGGACTACGAGCAGTACTTC.

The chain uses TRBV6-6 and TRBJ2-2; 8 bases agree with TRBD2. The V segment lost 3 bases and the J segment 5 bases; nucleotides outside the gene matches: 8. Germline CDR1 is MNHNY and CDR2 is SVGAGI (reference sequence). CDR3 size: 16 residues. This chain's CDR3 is CASSYSGVAGTGELFF. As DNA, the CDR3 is TGTGCCAGCAGTTATTCAGGGGTAGCGGGGACCGGGGAGCTGTTTTTT.

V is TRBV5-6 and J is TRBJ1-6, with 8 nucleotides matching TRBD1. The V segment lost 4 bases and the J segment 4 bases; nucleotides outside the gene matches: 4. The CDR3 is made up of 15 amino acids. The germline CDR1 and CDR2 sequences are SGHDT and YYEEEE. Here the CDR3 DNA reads TGTGCCAGCAGCCTAGGACAGGGTTATAATTCACCCCTCCACTTT. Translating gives CASSLGQGYNSPLHF. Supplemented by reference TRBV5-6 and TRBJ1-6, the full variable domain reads DAGVTQSPTHLIKTRGQQVTLRCSPKSGHDTVSWYQQALGQGPQFIFQYYEEEERQRGNFPDRFSGHQFPNYSSELNVNALLLGDSALYLCASSLGQGYNSPLHFGNGTRLTVT.

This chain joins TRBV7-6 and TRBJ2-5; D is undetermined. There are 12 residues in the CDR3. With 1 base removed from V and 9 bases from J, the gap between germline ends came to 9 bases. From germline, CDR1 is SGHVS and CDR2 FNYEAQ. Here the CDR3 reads CASSLGDLSQYF. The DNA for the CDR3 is TGTGCCAGCAGCTTAGGAGACTTGTCCCAGTACTTC.

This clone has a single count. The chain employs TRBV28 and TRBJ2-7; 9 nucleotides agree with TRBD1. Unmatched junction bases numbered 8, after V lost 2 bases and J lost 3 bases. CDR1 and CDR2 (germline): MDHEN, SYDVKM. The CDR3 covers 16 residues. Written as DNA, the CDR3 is TGTGCCAGCAGTTTAGTGAACGAGGACAGGGGCTACGAGCAGTACTTC. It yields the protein CASSLVNEDRGYEQYF. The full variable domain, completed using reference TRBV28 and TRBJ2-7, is DVKVTQSSRYLVKRTGEKVFLECVQDMDHENMFWYRQDPGLGLRLIYFSYDVKMKEKGDIPEGYSVSREKKERFSLILESASTNQTSMYLCASSLVNEDRGYEQYFGPGTRLTVT.

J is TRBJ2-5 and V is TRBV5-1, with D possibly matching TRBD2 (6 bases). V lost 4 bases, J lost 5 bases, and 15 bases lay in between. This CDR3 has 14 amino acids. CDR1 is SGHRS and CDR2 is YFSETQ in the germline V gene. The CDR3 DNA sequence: TGCGCCAGCAGCCGGGGCGAGCGGGTGGAGACCCAGTACTTC. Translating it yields CASSRGERVETQYF.

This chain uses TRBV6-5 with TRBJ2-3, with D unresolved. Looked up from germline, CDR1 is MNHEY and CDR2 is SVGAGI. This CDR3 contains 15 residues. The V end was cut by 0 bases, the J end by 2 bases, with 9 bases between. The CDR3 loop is CASSYSAVYTDTQYF. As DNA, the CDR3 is TGTGCCAGCAGTTACTCGGCGGTCTACACAGATACGCAGTATTTT.

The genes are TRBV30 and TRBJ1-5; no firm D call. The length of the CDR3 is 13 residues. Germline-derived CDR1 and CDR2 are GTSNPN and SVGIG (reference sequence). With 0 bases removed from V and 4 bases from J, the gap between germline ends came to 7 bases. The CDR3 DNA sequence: TGTGCCTGGAGTGTAACAGCTAATCAGCCCCAGCATTTT. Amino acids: CAWSVTANQPQHF.

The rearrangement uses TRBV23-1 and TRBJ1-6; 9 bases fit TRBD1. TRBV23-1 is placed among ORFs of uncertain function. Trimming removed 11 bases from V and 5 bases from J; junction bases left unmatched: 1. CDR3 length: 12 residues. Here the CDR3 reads CAWTGDNSPLHF. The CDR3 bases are TGCGCCTGGACAGGGGATAATTCACCCCTCCACTTT.